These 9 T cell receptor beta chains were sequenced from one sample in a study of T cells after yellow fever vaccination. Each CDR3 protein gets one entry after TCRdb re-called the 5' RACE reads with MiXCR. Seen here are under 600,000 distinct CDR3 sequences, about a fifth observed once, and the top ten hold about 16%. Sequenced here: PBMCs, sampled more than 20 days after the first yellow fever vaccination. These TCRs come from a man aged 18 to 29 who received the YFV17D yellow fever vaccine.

The CDR3 loop is CASRQGNANQPQHF. For the CDR3, the DNA is TGTGCCAGCAGGCAGGGGAATGCAAATCAGCCCCAGCATTTT. The chain joins TRBV12-3 or TRBV12-4 to TRBJ1-5, with a weak D call TRBD1 (6 bases). Trimming took 6 bases from V and 4 from J, leaving 13 bases between them. The CDR3 is 14 amino acids.

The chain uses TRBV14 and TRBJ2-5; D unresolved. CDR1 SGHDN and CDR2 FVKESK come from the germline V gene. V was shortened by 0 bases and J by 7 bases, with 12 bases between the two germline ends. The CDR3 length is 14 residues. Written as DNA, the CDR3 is TGTGCCAGCAGCCAAGACAGGATCTGGGGGACCCAGTACTTC. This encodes CASSQDRIWGTQYF. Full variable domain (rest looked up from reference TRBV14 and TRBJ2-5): EAGVTQFPSHSVIEKGQTVTLRCDPISGHDNLYWYRRVMGKEIKFLLHFVKESKQDESGMPNNRFLAERTGGTYSTLKVQPAELEDSGVYFCASSQDRIWGTQYFGPGTRLLVL.

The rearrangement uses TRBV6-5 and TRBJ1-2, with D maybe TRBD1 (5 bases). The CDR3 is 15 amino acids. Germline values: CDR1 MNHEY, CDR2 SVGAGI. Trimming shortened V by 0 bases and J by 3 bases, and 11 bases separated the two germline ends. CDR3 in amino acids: CASSYSMGRDYGYTF. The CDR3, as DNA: TGTGCCAGCAGTTACTCGATGGGACGCGACTATGGCTACACCTTC.

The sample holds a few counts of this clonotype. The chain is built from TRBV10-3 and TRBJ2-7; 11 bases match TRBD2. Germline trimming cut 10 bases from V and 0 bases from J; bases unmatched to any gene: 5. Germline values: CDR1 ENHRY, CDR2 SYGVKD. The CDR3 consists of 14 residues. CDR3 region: CATSSGGSSYEQYV. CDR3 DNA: TGTGCCACTTCTAGCGGGGGGAGCTCCTACGAGCAGTACGTC.

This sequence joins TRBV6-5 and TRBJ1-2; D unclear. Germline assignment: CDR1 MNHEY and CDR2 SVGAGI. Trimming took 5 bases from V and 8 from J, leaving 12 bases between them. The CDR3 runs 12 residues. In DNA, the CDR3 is TGTGCCAGCAGTGTGACCGGCTTGGGCTACACCTTC. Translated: CASSVTGLGYTF.

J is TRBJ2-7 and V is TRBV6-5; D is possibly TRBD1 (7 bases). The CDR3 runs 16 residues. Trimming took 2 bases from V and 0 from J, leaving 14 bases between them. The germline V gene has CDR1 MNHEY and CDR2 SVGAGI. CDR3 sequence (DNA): TGTGCCAGCAGTTACCCTCAGGGGGGATCCTCCTACGAGCAGTACTTC. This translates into CASSYPQGGSSYEQYF.

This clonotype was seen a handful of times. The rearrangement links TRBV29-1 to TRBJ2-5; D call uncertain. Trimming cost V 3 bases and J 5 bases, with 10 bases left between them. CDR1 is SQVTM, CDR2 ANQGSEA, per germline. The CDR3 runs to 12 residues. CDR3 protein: CSVDLYGETQYF. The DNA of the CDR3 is TGCAGCGTTGATCTTTATGGGGAGACCCAGTACTTC.

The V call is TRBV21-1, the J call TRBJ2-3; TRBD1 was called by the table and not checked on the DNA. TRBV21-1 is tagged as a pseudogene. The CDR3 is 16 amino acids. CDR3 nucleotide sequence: TGTGCCAGCAGCATAGCACCGGGACAGGGTGCCGATACGCAGTATTTT. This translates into CASSIAPGQGADTQYF.

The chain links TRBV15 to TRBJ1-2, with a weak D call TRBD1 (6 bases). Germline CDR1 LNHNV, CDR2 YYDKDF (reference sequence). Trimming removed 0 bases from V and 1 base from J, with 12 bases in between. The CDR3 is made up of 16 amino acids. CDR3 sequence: CATSRDLLGGNYGYTF. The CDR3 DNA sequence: TGTGCCACCAGCAGAGACCTCTTAGGGGGTAACTATGGCTACACCTTC.